This TCR beta chain originates from a study of early stage breast cancer tumors. V was clipped by 10 bases and J by 7 bases, with 17 bases between them. The CDR3 covers 13 residues. CDR1 and CDR2 from the germline V gene are SGHTA and FQGTGA. Profiled with immunoSEQ multiplex PCR; TCRdb holds only in-frame clones, not every one. The table has about 30,000 clones, around 70% seen once. In its sample, this clone was seen once. The clonotype comes from a person aged 50-59 years with breast cancer. The V gene is TRBV7-3, the J gene TRBJ1-5; a possible D gene is TRBD1 (6 bases). The specimen sequenced was blood. In DNA form, the CDR3 reads TGTGCCATTACGTGGGGGGCGAGGCAGCCCCAGCATTTT. Translating gives CAITWGARQPQHF.